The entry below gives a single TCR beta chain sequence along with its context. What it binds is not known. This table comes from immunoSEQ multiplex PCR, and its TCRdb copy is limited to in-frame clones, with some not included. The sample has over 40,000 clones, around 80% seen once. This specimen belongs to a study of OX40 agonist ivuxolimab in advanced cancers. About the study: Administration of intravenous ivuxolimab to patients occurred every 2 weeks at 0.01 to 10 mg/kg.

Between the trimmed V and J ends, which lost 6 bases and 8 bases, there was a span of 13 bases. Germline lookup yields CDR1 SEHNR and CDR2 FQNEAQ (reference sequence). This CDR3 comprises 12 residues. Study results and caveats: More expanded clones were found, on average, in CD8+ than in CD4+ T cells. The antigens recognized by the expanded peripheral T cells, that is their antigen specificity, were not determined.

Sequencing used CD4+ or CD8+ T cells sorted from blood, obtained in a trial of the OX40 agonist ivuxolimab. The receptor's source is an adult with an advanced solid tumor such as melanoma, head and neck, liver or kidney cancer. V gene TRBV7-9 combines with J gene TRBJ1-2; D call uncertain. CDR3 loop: CASSNNLRGYTF. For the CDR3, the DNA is TGTGCCAGCAGTAATAACCTTAGGGGCTACACCTTC.